This T cell receptor beta chain was retrieved from a study of shared clonotypes between healthy human individuals. Study-wide points: An anticipated effect of sequencing depth on clonotype sharing among donors was recognized.

The CDR3 sequence is 12 residues long. Germline V gives CDR1 ENHRY, CDR2 SYGVKD. V was shortened by 10 bases and J by 5 bases, with 15 bases between the two germline ends. On this clone itself: The antigen remains unidentified.

Source study methods: Filtering differed for immunoSEQ, which gave only junction sequences without quality scores. Repertoires were generated with immunoSEQ multiplex PCR, while TCRdb's copy carries only in-frame clones and drops some. V and J calls and clone size are given by that table; D and trimming were obtained from the DNA. Altogether fewer than 650,000 clones are present, less than 80% being singletons, with the ten largest covering 10% to 15%. The sequence was collected from a middle-aged woman in good health. Some clones in this sample may be carry-over from other donors' samples. The chain uses TRBV10-3 and TRBJ2-7; D might be TRBD2 (6 bases). Specimen: PBMCs. The DNA for the CDR3 is TGTGCCAGCAGCAAGGAGGGCCACGAGCAGTACTTC. Translating it yields CASSKEGHEQYF.